One and the same sample provided the 14 T cell receptor beta chains below, sequenced in a study of CD8+CD57+ T cells in acquired aplastic anemia (dated by TCRdb to between 2018 and 2020). TCRdb lists the instrument as Illumina HiSeq 2000. Genomic DNA was used as template for profiling of TCR beta VDJ combinations and CDR3 sequences. Using fastp trimming at Q25 and MiXCR clonotype assembly, TCRdb reanalyzed the public sequencing data and kept in-frame beta chains. All rows with the same CDR3 protein become a single entry with the most common DNA and genes. For this sample the table gives 68,000 or so distinct CDR3 sequences, of which 45% to 60% were detected only once. Approximately 8.3% of the sample is in the top ten clones. Specimen: sorted CD4+, CD8+, or CD8+CD57+ T cells (not recorded which) from PBMCs. These receptors were obtained from a human donor in good health, serving as a control.

The rearrangement uses TRBV25-1 and TRBJ1-2; D not certain. CDR1 and CDR2 (germline): MGHDK, SYGVNS. CDR3 length equals 15 residues. Trimming took off 1 base at V and 0 bases at J, with 9 bases between the two ends. The CDR3 sequence is CASSEWKGANYGYTF. The CDR3 nucleotides read TGTGCCAGCAGTGAATGGAAAGGAGCTAACTATGGCTACACCTTC.

This clonotype was recorded only once. The chain carries TRBV9 and TRBJ2-5, with unresolved D. CDR1 SGDLS and CDR2 YYNGEE come from the germline V gene. The CDR3 runs 11 residues. Trimming pared 1 base from V and 5 bases from J, leaving 3 bases between. For the CDR3, the DNA is TGTGCCAGCAGCGTATCGGAGACCCAGTACTTC. Encoded protein: CASSVSETQYF.

In its sample, this clonotype was seen many times. Here the CDR3 reads CASSLPRDISSGNTIYF. The CDR3, as DNA: TGTGCCAGCAGCTTACCTCGGGACATAAGCTCTGGAAACACCATATATTTT. The V call is TRBV11-1, the J call TRBJ1-3, with D tentatively TRBD1 (6 bases). This CDR3 is built from 17 residues. CDR1 and CDR2 from the germline V gene are SGHAT and FQDESV (reference sequence). Trimming stripped 2 bases from V and 0 bases from J, with 14 bases between.

The chain joins TRBV24-1 to TRBJ1-1; D is ambiguous. Germline V gene data show CDR1 as KGHDR and CDR2 as SFDVKD. The CDR3 extends over 14 amino acids. With 11 bases removed from V and 3 bases from J, the gap between germline ends came to 18 bases. CDR3 sequence reads: CASSVDVGYTEAFF. CDR3 sequence (DNA): TGTGCCAGCAGCGTAGATGTCGGCTACACTGAAGCTTTCTTT.

The chain employs TRBV10-1 and TRBJ2-1; D gene unclear. The CDR3 length is 13 residues. V was cut by 6 bases and J by 5 bases, with 11 bases left in between. CDR1 is WNHNN and CDR2 is SYGVQD in the germline V gene (reference sequence). The CDR3, as DNA: TGCGCCAGCAGCTCAGGACGGGACAATGAGCAGTTCTTC. Amino acids: CASSSGRDNEQFF.

This clonotype was seen repeatedly, ten times or more. As DNA, the CDR3 is TGTGCCAGCAGCTTGGTAGCGGGGGGCACAGATACGCAGTATTTT. Its protein product is CASSLVAGGTDTQYF. The chain links TRBV5-6 to TRBJ2-3, with TRBD2 matching over 9 bases. V dropped 0 bases and J dropped 1; count of bases not matched to a gene: 0. Per germline, CDR1 SGHDT and CDR2 YYEEEE. The CDR3 length is 15 residues. The full variable domain, with the rest looked up from reference TRBV5-6 and TRBJ2-3, is DAGVTQSPTHLIKTRGQQVTLRCSPKSGHDTVSWYQQALGQGPQFIFQYYEEEERQRGNFPDRFSGHQFPNYSSELNVNALLLGDSALYLCASSLVAGGTDTQYFGPGTRLTVL.

There are a few counts of this clonotype. The CDR3 coding sequence is TGCAGTGCTAGGCTGATCCAGGGTGGTGGCTACACCTTC. It translates to CSARLIQGGGYTF. The chain is built from TRBV20-1 and TRBJ1-2; maybe TRBD1 (5 bases). This CDR3 comprises 13 residues. The germline V gene has CDR1 DFQATT and CDR2 SNEGSKA (reference sequence). V lost 3 bases, J lost 7 bases, and 15 bases lay in between.

This clonotype was picked up a small number of times. Since a much larger clone is just one base distant, this may be a read error. This rearrangement joins TRBV11-2 to TRBJ1-1; 8 bases map to TRBD1. CDR3 length: 16 amino acids. The ends lost 6 bases at V and 7 bases at J; junction bases unmatched: 16. The germline CDR1 and CDR2 sequences are SGHAT and FQNNGV. CDR3 bases: TGTGCCAGCAGGGAACTTAGGACAGGGCTATACATTGAAGCTTTCTTT. It translates to CASRELRTGLYIEAFF. The variable domain in full, completed from reference TRBV11-2 and TRBJ1-1, reads EAGVAQSPRYKIIEKRQSVAFWCNPISGHATLYWYQQILGQGPKLLIQFQNNGVVDDSQLPKDRFSAERLKGVDSTLKIQPAKLEDSAVYLCASRELRTGLYIEAFFGQGTRLTVV.

The chain carries TRBV2 and TRBJ2-3; 9 bases align to TRBD1. V shed 6 bases, J shed 3 bases, and the junction held 1 base outside the gene matches. The CDR3 totals 13 residues. The germline V gene encodes CDR1 SNHLY and CDR2 FYNNEI. CDR3 residues: CASRDRGTDTQYF. CDR3 in DNA: TGTGCCAGCAGGGACAGGGGTACAGATACGCAGTATTTT.

This clonotype came up many times. As DNA, the CDR3 is TGTGCCAGCAGTTACTCGACAGGGACAGGGAGGGGAAACACCATATATTTT. This codes for CASSYSTGTGRGNTIYF. The rearrangement links TRBV6-5 to TRBJ1-3; 9 positions match TRBD1. The CDR3 is 17 amino acids. Germline V gene lookup returns CDR1 MNHEY and CDR2 SVGAGI. The V segment lost 0 bases and the J segment 4 bases; nucleotides outside the gene matches: 7.

At least ten counts were recorded for this clonotype. The chain has TRBV28 and TRBJ2-7; 12 nucleotides match TRBD1. This CDR3 is 16 amino acids long. Trimming took 7 bases from V and 2 from J; bases not matched to a gene: 9. Germline values: CDR1 MDHEN, CDR2 SYDVKM. CDR3 nucleotide sequence: TGTGCCAGCAAGGGGACAGGGGGCCTTCGTCCCTACGAGCAGTACTTC. Its protein is CASKGTGGLRPYEQYF.

This clonotype appeared many times. The junction and the germline gene differ at one end; a read error may be behind it. The rearrangement links TRBV9 to TRBJ2-7; 9 bases fit TRBD1. The CDR3 covers 14 residues. Germline V gene data show CDR1 as SGDLS and CDR2 as YYNGEE. CDR3 residues: CASSTTGGSYEQYF. Written as DNA, the CDR3 is TGCGCCAGCAGCACGACAGGGGGCTCCTACGAGCAGTACTTC.

Only a few counts were recorded for this clonotype. This rearrangement joins TRBV30 to TRBJ1-5; 10 bases agree with TRBD1. V lost 7 bases, J lost 3 bases, and 9 bases stayed unmatched. The CDR3 spans 15 residues. Germline V CDR1 and CDR2: GTSNPN, SVGIG (reference sequence). CDR3 sequence: CALRKGTGVNQPQHF. In DNA, the CDR3 is TGTGCCTTGCGGAAGGGGACAGGGGTCAATCAGCCCCAGCATTTT. Filled out from reference TRBV30 and TRBJ1-5, the complete variable domain reads SQTIHQWPATLVQPVGSPLSLECTVEGTSNPNLYWYRQAAGRGLQLLFYSVGIGQISSEVPQNLSASRPQDRQFILSSKKLLLSDSGFYLCALRKGTGVNQPQHFGDGTRLSIL.

The V call is TRBV7-2, the J call TRBJ2-2; no clear D gene. Trimming took 1 base from V and 8 from J, leaving 8 bases between them. This CDR3 has 13 amino acids. In germline, CDR1 is SGHTA, CDR2 FQGNSA. CDR3 in amino acids: CASSLESAGELFF. DNA for the CDR3: TGTGCCAGCAGCTTAGAATCGGCAGGGGAGCTGTTTTTT. Using reference TRBV7-2 and TRBJ2-2 for the parts outside the CDR3, the full variable domain is GAGVSQSPSNKVTEKGKDVELRCDPISGHTALYWYRQSLGQGLEFLIYFQGNSAPDKSGLPSDRFSAERTGGSVSTLTIQRTQQEDSAVYLCASSLESAGELFFGEGSRLTVL.